The rows below give T cell receptor beta chains drawn from one sample of a study of T cell changes during pregnancy in multiple sclerosis. TCRdb's copy holds only in-frame clones and misses some; the assay was immunoSEQ multiplex PCR. The profile shows about 22,000 clones, roughly 89% of them singletons. The specimen was CD4+ T cells from peripheral blood mononuclear cells, collected in the third trimester of pregnancy. The source is a female donor in good health, enrolled as a control in a pregnancy study. Both conserved end residues are part of each CDR3. The order of the fields is V gene, clone size, D gene, J gene, CDR3 protein, CDR3 DNA. D genes are given only for firm matches. The size entry is marked missing in some rows and otherwise reads once, few, many or a size class.

v_gene: TRBV30
abundance: .
d_gene: TRBD1
j_gene: TRBJ1-1
CDR3aa: CAWSPGTGIMNTEAFF
CDR3nt: TGTGCCTGGAGTCCCGGGACAGGGATCATGAACACTGAAGCTTTCTTT

v_gene: TRBV28
abundance: .
d_gene: TRBD2
j_gene: TRBJ2-7
CDR3aa: CASSLWTSGRSNEQYF
CDR3nt: TGTGCCAGCAGTCTCTGGACTAGCGGGAGATCCAACGAGCAGTACTTC

v_gene: TRBV9
abundance: few
d_gene: .
j_gene: TRBJ1-1
CDR3aa: CASSVAGLGNTEAFF
CDR3nt: TGTGCCAGCAGCGTAGCAGGTTTGGGGAACACTGAAGCTTTCTTT

v_gene: TRBV19
abundance: .
d_gene: .
j_gene: TRBJ2-3
CDR3aa: CASSTRQEGTQYF
CDR3nt: TGTGCCAGTAGTACCCGCCAGGAGGGTACGCAGTATTTT

v_gene: TRBV18
abundance: .
d_gene: .
j_gene: TRBJ2-2
CDR3aa: CATLRDIANTGELFF
CDR3nt: TGTGCCACCCTCCGGGACATAGCGAACACCGGGGAGCTGTTTTTT

v_gene: TRBV6-5
abundance: .
d_gene: .
j_gene: TRBJ1-5
CDR3aa: CASSSAYHSNQPQHF
CDR3nt: TGTGCCAGCAGTTCCGCCTACCATAGCAATCAGCCCCAGCATTTT

v_gene: TRBV2
abundance: .
d_gene: TRBD1
j_gene: TRBJ1-2
CDR3aa: CASSLTGAMNYGYTF
CDR3nt: TGTGCCAGCAGCTTGACAGGGGCGATGAACTATGGCTACACCTTC

v_gene: TRBV5-1
abundance: .
d_gene: TRBD2
j_gene: TRBJ2-7
CDR3aa: CASSTERGGSYEQYF
CDR3nt: TGCGCCAGCAGCACCGAGCGGGGGGGCTCCTACGAGCAGTACTTC

v_gene: TRBV7-9
abundance: .
d_gene: TRBD2
j_gene: TRBJ2-1
CDR3aa: CASSPLAGGYNEQFF
CDR3nt: TGTGCCAGCAGCCCACTAGCGGGGGGCTACAATGAGCAGTTCTTC

v_gene: TRBV5-6
abundance: .
d_gene: TRBD2
j_gene: TRBJ2-7
CDR3aa: CASSLLAGGTIYEQYF
CDR3nt: TGTGCCAGCAGCTTGCTAGCGGGGGGCACGATATACGAGCAGTACTTC

v_gene: TRBV27
abundance: .
d_gene: TRBD1
j_gene: TRBJ1-1
CDR3aa: CASSPRTGENTEAFF
CDR3nt: TGTGCCAGCAGTCCAAGGACAGGGGAGAACACTGAAGCTTTCTTT

v_gene: TRBV2
abundance: .
d_gene: .
j_gene: TRBJ2-7
CDR3aa: CASNEDQTRYEQYF
CDR3nt: TGTGCCAGCAACGAGGATCAAACTAGATACGAGCAGTACTTC

v_gene: TRBV9
abundance: .
d_gene: .
j_gene: TRBJ1-1
CDR3aa: CASSPDISRGTEAFF
CDR3nt: TGTGCCAGCAGCCCGGACATTTCTAGGGGCACTGAAGCTTTCTTT

v_gene: TRBV7-2
abundance: .
d_gene: TRBD2
j_gene: TRBJ2-3
CDR3aa: CASSLGRTSGGPSTDTQYF
CDR3nt: TGTGCCAGCAGCCTCGGGCGGACTAGCGGGGGACCTAGCACAGATACGCAGTATTTT

v_gene: TRBV27
abundance: .
d_gene: .
j_gene: TRBJ2-7
CDR3aa: CASSKQVPTEQYF
CDR3nt: TGTGCCAGCAGTAAACAGGTGCCTACAGAGCAGTACTTC

v_gene: TRBV5-1
abundance: .
d_gene: TRBD1
j_gene: TRBJ1-4
CDR3aa: CASSPQLTGSGEKLFF
CDR3nt: TGCGCCAGCAGCCCCCAACTGACAGGGTCTGGGGAAAAACTGTTTTTT

v_gene: TRBV6-1
abundance: .
d_gene: .
j_gene: TRBJ1-1
CDR3aa: CASSESELNTEAFF
CDR3nt: TGTGCCAGCAGTGAGTCGGAGTTGAACACTGAAGCTTTCTTT

v_gene: TRBV25-1
abundance: .
d_gene: .
j_gene: TRBJ1-1
CDR3aa: CASSETGRRTEAFF
CDR3nt: TGTGCCAGCAGTGAAACAGGGCGCCGGACTGAAGCTTTCTTT

v_gene: TRBV10-1
abundance: .
d_gene: TRBD2
j_gene: TRBJ2-3
CDR3aa: CASRAGRHSTDTQYF
CDR3nt: TGCGCCAGCAGAGCGGGACGACATAGCACAGATACGCAGTATTTT

v_gene: TRBV18
abundance: once
d_gene: .
j_gene: TRBJ1-2
CDR3aa: CASSPFFRQLANYGYTF
CDR3nt: TGTGCCAGCTCACCCTTCTTTCGACAGCTAGCTAACTATGGCTACACCTTC

v_gene: TRBV19
abundance: .
d_gene: TRBD1
j_gene: TRBJ1-2
CDR3aa: CASRRQGYGYTF
CDR3nt: TGTGCCAGTAGACGACAGGGTTATGGCTACACCTTC

v_gene: TRBV2
abundance: .
d_gene: .
j_gene: TRBJ1-5
CDR3aa: CASSGEAGGQPQHF
CDR3nt: TGTGCCAGCAGTGGAGAAGCAGGAGGTCAGCCCCAGCATTTT

v_gene: TRBV6-4
abundance: .
d_gene: TRBD2
j_gene: TRBJ2-3
CDR3aa: CASSEAGGRTDTQYF
CDR3nt: TGTGCCAGCAGTGAGGCGGGGGGGAGGACAGATACGCAGTATTTT

v_gene: TRBV7-9
abundance: .
d_gene: .
j_gene: TRBJ2-2
CDR3aa: CASSPGHVNTGELFF
CDR3nt: TGTGCCAGCAGCCCTGGACACGTGAACACCGGGGAGCTGTTTTTT

v_gene: TRBV30
abundance: once
d_gene: TRBD1
j_gene: TRBJ2-3
CDR3aa: CAWNFGQGPTDTQYF
CDR3nt: TGTGCCTGGAACTTCGGACAGGGGCCCACAGATACGCAGTATTTT

v_gene: TRBV12-5
abundance: few
d_gene: .
j_gene: TRBJ1-1
CDR3aa: CASAREAFF
CDR3nt: TGTGCTAGTGCCCGTGAAGCTTTCTTT

v_gene: TRBV6-1
abundance: once
d_gene: .
j_gene: TRBJ1-5
CDR3aa: CASSEAAGGPTRPQHF
CDR3nt: TGTGCCAGCAGTGAAGCGGCGGGAGGGCCCACTAGGCCCCAGCATTTT

v_gene: TRBV6-1
abundance: .
d_gene: TRBD2
j_gene: TRBJ2-1
CDR3aa: CAGRRGGRDGEQFF
CDR3nt: TGTGCCGGCCGACGCGGGGGGCGGGATGGGGAGCAGTTCTTC

v_gene: TRBV5-1
abundance: .
d_gene: .
j_gene: TRBJ2-3
CDR3aa: CASSLEAGVSPTQYF
CDR3nt: TGCGCCAGCAGCTTGGAGGCGGGCGTTAGCCCTACGCAGTATTTT

v_gene: TRBV2
abundance: .
d_gene: .
j_gene: TRBJ2-2
CDR3aa: CASSWAGTNTGELFF
CDR3nt: TGTGCCAGCAGTTGGGCCGGAACGAACACCGGGGAGCTGTTTTTT

v_gene: TRBV20-1
abundance: medium-sized
d_gene: .
j_gene: TRBJ2-5
CDR3aa: CSATHQETQYF
CDR3nt: TGCAGTGCAACTCATCAAGAGACCCAGTACTTC

v_gene: TRBV19
abundance: .
d_gene: TRBD2
j_gene: TRBJ2-7
CDR3aa: CASSTLAGANYEQYF
CDR3nt: TGTGCCAGTAGTACTCTAGCGGGGGCTAATTACGAGCAGTACTTC

v_gene: TRBV19
abundance: .
d_gene: .
j_gene: TRBJ1-4
CDR3aa: CASSKPREKLFF
CDR3nt: TGTGCCAGTAGTAAACCTAGGGAAAAACTGTTTTTT

v_gene: TRBV19
abundance: .
d_gene: .
j_gene: TRBJ1-2
CDR3aa: CASSIDRGLVYGYTF
CDR3nt: TGTGCCAGTAGTATAGATCGGGGTTTAGTCTATGGCTACACCTTC

v_gene: TRBV7-8
abundance: .
d_gene: TRBD2
j_gene: TRBJ2-7
CDR3aa: CASSPGGLAGPYEQYF
CDR3nt: TGTGCCAGCAGCCCCGGCGGTCTAGCGGGTCCCTACGAGCAGTACTTC

v_gene: TRBV5-6
abundance: .
d_gene: TRBD1
j_gene: TRBJ2-3
CDR3aa: CASSADRDWGTQYF
CDR3nt: TGTGCCAGCAGCGCAGACAGGGATTGGGGGACGCAGTATTTT

v_gene: TRBV7-9
abundance: once
d_gene: .
j_gene: TRBJ2-7
CDR3aa: CASSSPTSGYEQYF
CDR3nt: TGTGCCAGCAGCTCCCCCACCTCAGGCTACGAGCAGTACTTC

v_gene: TRBV12-5
abundance: .
d_gene: TRBD2
j_gene: TRBJ2-2
CDR3aa: CASGLVRGGGNTGELFF
CDR3nt: TGTGCTAGTGGTTTGGTACGGGGCGGGGGGAACACCGGGGAGCTGTTTTTT

v_gene: TRBV15
abundance: once
d_gene: .
j_gene: TRBJ1-5
CDR3aa: CATSIVTGLNQPQHF
CDR3nt: TGTGCCACCAGCATCGTGACAGGACTTAATCAGCCCCAGCATTTT

v_gene: TRBV28
abundance: .
d_gene: .
j_gene: TRBJ1-5
CDR3aa: CASSLMGAGQPQHF
CDR3nt: TGTGCCAGCAGTTTAATGGGCGCAGGTCAGCCCCAGCATTTT